This section outlines one T cell receptor (beta chain) sequence together with its context. This clone appeared a few times. The clone's antigen remains unknown. Per-base quality was not reported, and no clone a single base away is much larger than it. In the prospective study, participants were roughly 18 to 100 years old, resided in approximately 25 geographic areas of the United States, and were enrolled through a virtual design. Cohort assignment in the prospective study relied on participant-reported clinical history from a screening survey and a study questionnaire. For ImmuneRACE Cohort 3, a participant was defined as recovered based on two consecutive negative NP/OP PCR tests, clearance by a healthcare professional, or resolution of symptoms. Mobile phlebotomists in the prospective study collected whole blood, serum and a nasopharyngeal or oropharyngeal swab from every participant. Additional blood draws and questionnaires over an approximately 2-month period could optionally be provided by prospective study participants. Before DNA extraction, blood samples from the prospective study were shipped at room temperature or frozen.

TCRbeta CDR3 regions were amplified from genomic DNA by means of the immunoSEQ Assay, a bias-controlled multiplex PCR. As for how the authors treated the data: Nucleated cell counts per sample were estimated from amplification of reference gene primers within the assay. To quantify the absolute abundance of each unique TCRbeta CDR3 rearrangement, sequence reads were collapsed and filtered. Productive Simpson clonality was computed per sample as the square root of Simpson's diversity index over productive rearrangements. TCRdb stores this immuneACCESS table with in-frame sequences only. Part of the clones is absent; in the studies checked, under half of the shortfall reflects unresolved V genes, and no reason is known for the rest. Clone size and V and J calls were adopted from that table, with D and trimming inferred from the DNA. The sample table lists under 300,000 clones, 85% to 90% of them with a count of one. 15% of the sample comes from the top ten.

The sample belongs to a study of blood T cell repertoires in COVID-19 (dated by TCRdb to about 2020). About the investigation overall: Collaborator samples came from the United States, Italy and Spain and covered acute and convalescent phases of COVID-19. The prospective study material was composed of cDNA or gDNA derived from T cells, B-cell-depleted T cells, or PBMCs. Subjects who had been exposed to COVID-19, were actively infected with it, or had recovered from it provided the deeply sampled blood TCRbeta repertoires that made up the dataset. The repertoires were released in a freely available public database intended as a resource for research on the immune response to SARS-CoV-2. The samples were drawn from the first 160 participants of the ongoing ImmuneRACE study and from 1,254 subjects provided by 6 global collaborators. A de-identified subject ID, COVID-19 status, age in years and sex were almost always included in the sample metadata. Where available, HLA class I and class II types were taken from metadata supplied by the sample provider and were not determined by assay-based typing. Broader findings and caveats from the paper: Clinical and demographic metadata were provided uncurated, with the amount varying by source and participant.

Sequences MNHEY (CDR1) and SMNVEV (CDR2) are obtained from the germline V gene (reference sequence). Trimming removed 6 bases from V and 6 bases from J; the gene matches leave 4 bases unexplained. Reading from cysteine to phenylalanine, the CDR3 counts 12 amino acids. The only DNA kept is the CDR3, 36 bases in frame from the first base. The sample consisted of PBMCs or T cells enriched from blood (not recorded which). The chain employs TRBV27 and TRBJ1-2, with 7 bases matching TRBD1. The clonotype originates from a man in his late teens or twenties who had recovered from COVID-19. The sequenced DNA is TGTGCCAGCAGCGACAGGGCGCATGGCTACACCTTC. Translated, this is CASSDRAHGYTF.